This is a list of T cell receptor beta chains from one sample in a study of tumor and adjacent non-tumor tissue in lung cancer. TCRdb analysed the multiplex PCR reads with MiXCR anew, one entry per CDR3 protein. Altogether 35,000 to 50,000 distinct CDR3 sequences are present, 60% being singletons, with the ten largest covering under 50%. Source material: distant non-tumor lung tissue. These receptors originate from a middle-aged man with non-small cell lung cancer. The CDR3 runs from the conserved cysteine through the conserved F or W. Fields, in order: V gene, clone size, D gene, J gene, CDR3 protein, CDR3 DNA. D genes are given only for firm matches. Size values are once, few and many counts, or a class for expanded clones, and some rows have none.

>TRBV20-1|many|NA|TRBJ1-1
CSARDTRGWTEAFF
TGCAGTGCTAGAGATACCCGGGGTTGGACTGAAGCTTTCTTT
>TRBV11-2|NA|NA|TRBJ2-3
CVSSLLRDTQCF
TGTGTCAGCAGCTTATTGCGGGATACGCAGTGTTTT
>TRBV4-1|many|NA|TRBJ2-5
CASSQAFSEKTQYF
TGCGCCAGCAGCCAAGCCTTCTCCGAGAAGACCCAGTACTTC
>TRBV4-2|many|NA|TRBJ2-7
CASSPSGGGRVYEQYF
TGTGCCAGCAGCCCCTCGGGGGGCGGGAGAGTGTACGAGCAGTACTTC
>TRBV4-2|NA|TRBD2|TRBJ2-5
CVSSQERGSGEAQYF
TGTGTCAGCAGCCAAGAAAGGGGTAGCGGGGAGGCCCAGTACTTC
>TRBV14|NA|NA|TRBJ2-3
CASSQEYKTATRTQYF
TGTGCCAGCAGCCAAGAATACAAGACCGCCACACGTACGCAGTATTTT
>TRBV7-9|few|NA|TRBJ2-2
CASSRDAAAGEMFF
TGTGCCAGCAGCCGGGACGCGGCCGCCGGGGAGATGTTTTTT
>TRBV5-6|NA|NA|TRBJ2-1
CANSLGQGNACNEQFF
TGTGCCAACAGCTTGGGGCAGGGAAACGCCTGCAATGAGCAGTTCTTC
>TRBV12-3/TRBV12-4|many|NA|TRBJ2-1
CASSIPFLANEQFF
TGTGCCAGCAGTATTCCCTTTCTAGCGAATGAGCAGTTCTTC
>TRBV10-2|NA|NA|TRBJ1-1
CSSSKGVRTEAFF
TGCTCCAGCAGTAAGGGGGTACGCACTGAAGCATTCTTT
>TRBV27|once|TRBD1|TRBJ2-7
CASRWTGTYVQYF
TGTGCCAGCAGATGGACAGGGACCTACGTCCAGTACTTC
>TRBV29-1|NA|TRBD1|TRBJ1-5
CSVATGDWSNQPRHF
TGCAGCGTTGCGACAGGGGATTGGAGCAACCAGCCCCGGCATTTT
>TRBV6-1|many|TRBD1|TRBJ1-5
CASSEWSGQGGQPQHF
TGTGCCAGCAGTGAATGGAGCGGACAGGGAGGTCAGCCCCAGCATTTT
>TRBV4-2|NA|NA|TRBJ2-7
CASNQAQGWQDPFEQYF
TGTGCCAGCAACCAAGCCCAAGGGTGGCAGGACCCTTTTGAACAGTACTTC
>TRBV20-1|NA|TRBD2|TRBJ2-1
CSAKESSGRPYNEQFF
TGCAGTGCCAAGGAAAGTAGCGGGAGACCCTACAATGAGCAGTTCTTC
>TRBV29-1|NA|NA|TRBJ2-3
CSGLSWGHTDTQYF
TGCAGCGGCCTTAGCTGGGGACACACAGATACGCAGTATTTT
>TRBV11-2|few|NA|TRBJ1-2
CASTTFRGLAF
TGTGCCAGCACCACATTCAGGGGCCTCGCCTTC
>TRBV11-2|NA|NA|TRBJ2-3
CASSIGGGKQYF
TGTGCCAGCAGTATAGGGGGTGGCAAGCAGTATTTT
>TRBV14|NA|NA|TRBJ2-7
CASSQDRARGVQYF
TGTGCCAGCAGCCAAGATCGGGCAAGGGGCGTACAGTACTTC
>TRBV6-1|NA|TRBD1|TRBJ2-7
CTSRKTGTVSSYDQYF
TGTACCAGCAGAAAGACCGGGACAGTAAGCTCCTACGACCAGTACTTC
>TRBV20-1|NA|NA|TRBJ1-4
CSAARGNNEKLFF
TGCAGTGCGGCACGAGGGAATAATGAAAAACTGTTTTTT
>TRBV5-4|NA|NA|TRBJ1-4
CAKSFDPNEKLFF
TGTGCCAAGAGCTTTGACCCTAATGAAAAACTGTTTTTT